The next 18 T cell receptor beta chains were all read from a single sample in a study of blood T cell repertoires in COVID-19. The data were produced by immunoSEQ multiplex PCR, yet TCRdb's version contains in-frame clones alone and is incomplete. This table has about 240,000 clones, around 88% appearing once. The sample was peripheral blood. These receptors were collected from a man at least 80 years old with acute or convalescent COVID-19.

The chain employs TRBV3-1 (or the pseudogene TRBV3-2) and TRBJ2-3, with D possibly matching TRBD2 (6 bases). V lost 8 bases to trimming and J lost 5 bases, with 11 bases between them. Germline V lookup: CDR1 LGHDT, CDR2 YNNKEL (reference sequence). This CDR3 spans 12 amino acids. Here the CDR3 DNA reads TGTGCCAGCGGCGGGACGGTAGATACGCAGTATTTT. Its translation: CASGGTVDTQYF.

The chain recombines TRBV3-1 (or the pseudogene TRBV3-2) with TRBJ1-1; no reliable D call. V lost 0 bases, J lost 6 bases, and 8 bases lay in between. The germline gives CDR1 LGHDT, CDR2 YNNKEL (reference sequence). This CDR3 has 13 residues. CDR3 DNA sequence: TGTGCCAGCAGCCAAGACCTGGGCGCTGAAGCTTTCTTT. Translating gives CASSQDLGAEAFF.

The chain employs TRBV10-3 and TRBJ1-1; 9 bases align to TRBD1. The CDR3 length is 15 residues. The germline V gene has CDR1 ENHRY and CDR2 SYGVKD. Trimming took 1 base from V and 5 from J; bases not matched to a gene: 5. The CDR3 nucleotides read TGTGCCATCAGTGAGTTGGACAGGGGAAGTACTGAAGCTTTCTTT. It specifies CAISELDRGSTEAFF.

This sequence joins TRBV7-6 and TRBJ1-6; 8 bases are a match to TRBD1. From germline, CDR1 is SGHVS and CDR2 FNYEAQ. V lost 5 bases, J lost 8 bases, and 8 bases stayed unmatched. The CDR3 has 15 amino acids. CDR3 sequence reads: CASSGGQGTYSPLHF. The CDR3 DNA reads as TGTGCCAGCAGCGGTGGACAGGGAACTTATTCACCCCTCCACTTT.

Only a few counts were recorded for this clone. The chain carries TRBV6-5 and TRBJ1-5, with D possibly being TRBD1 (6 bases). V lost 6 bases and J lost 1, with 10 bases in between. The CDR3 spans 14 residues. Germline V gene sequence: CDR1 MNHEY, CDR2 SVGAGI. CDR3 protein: CASRPGTSNQPQHF. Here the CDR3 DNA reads TGTGCCAGCAGACCTGGGACAAGCAATCAGCCCCAGCATTTT.

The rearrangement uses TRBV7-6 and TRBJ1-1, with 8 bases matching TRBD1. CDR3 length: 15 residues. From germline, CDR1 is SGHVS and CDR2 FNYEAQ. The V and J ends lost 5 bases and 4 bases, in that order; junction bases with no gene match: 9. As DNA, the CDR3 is TGTGCCAGCAGCGCCGGACAGGGATGGGGCACTGAAGCTTTCTTT. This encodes CASSAGQGWGTEAFF.

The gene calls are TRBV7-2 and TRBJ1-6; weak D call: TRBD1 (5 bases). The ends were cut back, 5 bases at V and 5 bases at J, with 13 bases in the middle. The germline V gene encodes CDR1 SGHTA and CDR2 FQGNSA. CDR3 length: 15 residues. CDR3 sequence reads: CASSRGGLDNSPLHF. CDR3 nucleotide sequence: TGTGCCAGCAGCCGGGGGGGGTTGGATAATTCACCCCTCCACTTT.

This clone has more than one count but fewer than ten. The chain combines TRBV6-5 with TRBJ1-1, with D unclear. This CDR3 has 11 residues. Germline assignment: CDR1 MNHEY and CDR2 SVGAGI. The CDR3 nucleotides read TGTCTACTAAGCTCGGCGACTGAAGCTTTCTTT. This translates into CLLSSATEAFF.

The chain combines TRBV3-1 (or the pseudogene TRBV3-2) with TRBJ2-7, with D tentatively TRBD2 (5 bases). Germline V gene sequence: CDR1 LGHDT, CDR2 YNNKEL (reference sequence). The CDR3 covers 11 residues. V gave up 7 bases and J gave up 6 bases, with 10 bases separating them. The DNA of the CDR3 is TGTGCCAGCATGGCGGCGGGCGAGCAGTACTTC. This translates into CASMAAGEQYF.

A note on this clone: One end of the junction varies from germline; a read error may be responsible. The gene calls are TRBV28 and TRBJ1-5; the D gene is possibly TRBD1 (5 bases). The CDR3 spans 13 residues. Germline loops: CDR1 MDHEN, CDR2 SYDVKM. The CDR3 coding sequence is TGTGCCAGCAGTTTAGACGGACATCAGCCCCAACATTTT. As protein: CASSLDGHQPQHF.

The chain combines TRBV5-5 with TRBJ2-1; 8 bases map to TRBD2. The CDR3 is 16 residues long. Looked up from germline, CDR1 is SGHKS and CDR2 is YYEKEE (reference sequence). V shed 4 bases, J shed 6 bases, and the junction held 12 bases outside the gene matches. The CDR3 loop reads CASSPTGRAGINEQFF. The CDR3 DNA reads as TGTGCCAGCAGCCCCACCGGGAGGGCCGGTATCAATGAGCAGTTCTTC. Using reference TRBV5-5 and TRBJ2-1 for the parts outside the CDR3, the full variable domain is DAGVTQSPTHLIKTRGQQVTLRCSPISGHKSVSWYQQVLGQGPQFIFQYYEKEERGRGNFPDRFSARQFPNYSSELNVNALLLGDSALYLCASSPTGRAGINEQFFGPGTRLTVL.

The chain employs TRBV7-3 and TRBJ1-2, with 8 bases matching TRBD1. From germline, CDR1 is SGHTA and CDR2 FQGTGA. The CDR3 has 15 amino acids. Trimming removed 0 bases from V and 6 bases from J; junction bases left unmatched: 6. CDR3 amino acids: CASSLTGQGDDGYTF. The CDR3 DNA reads TGTGCCAGCAGCTTAACCGGACAGGGTGACGATGGCTACACCTTC.

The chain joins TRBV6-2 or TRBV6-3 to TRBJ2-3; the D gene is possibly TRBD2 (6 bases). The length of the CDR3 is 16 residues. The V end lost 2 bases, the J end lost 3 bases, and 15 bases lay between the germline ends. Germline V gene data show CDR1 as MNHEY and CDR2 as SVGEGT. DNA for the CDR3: TGTGCCAGCAGTTACCCCGCTGGCGGGGCGACAGATACGCAGTATTTT. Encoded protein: CASSYPAGGATDTQYF.

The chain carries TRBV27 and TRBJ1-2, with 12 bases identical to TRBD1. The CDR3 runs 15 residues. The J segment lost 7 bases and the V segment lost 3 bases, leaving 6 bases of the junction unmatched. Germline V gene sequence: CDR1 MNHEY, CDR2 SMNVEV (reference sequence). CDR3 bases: TGTGCCAGCAGTTTGTGGGGACAGGGGGCCGGTGGCTACACCTTC. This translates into CASSLWGQGAGGYTF.

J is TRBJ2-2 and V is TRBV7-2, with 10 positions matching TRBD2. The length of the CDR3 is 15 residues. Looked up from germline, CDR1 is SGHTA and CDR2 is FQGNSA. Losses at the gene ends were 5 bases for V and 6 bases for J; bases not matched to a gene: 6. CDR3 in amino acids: CASSETSGVPGELFF. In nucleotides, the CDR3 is TGTGCCAGCAGCGAAACTAGCGGGGTCCCCGGGGAGCTGTTTTTT.

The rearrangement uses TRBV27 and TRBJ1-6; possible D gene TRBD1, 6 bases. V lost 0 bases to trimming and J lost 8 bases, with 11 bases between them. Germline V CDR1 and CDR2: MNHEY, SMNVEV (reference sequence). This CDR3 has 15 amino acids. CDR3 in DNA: TGTGCCAGCAGTTTATCCAGGGGAGCAGATTCACCCCTCCACTTT. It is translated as CASSLSRGADSPLHF.

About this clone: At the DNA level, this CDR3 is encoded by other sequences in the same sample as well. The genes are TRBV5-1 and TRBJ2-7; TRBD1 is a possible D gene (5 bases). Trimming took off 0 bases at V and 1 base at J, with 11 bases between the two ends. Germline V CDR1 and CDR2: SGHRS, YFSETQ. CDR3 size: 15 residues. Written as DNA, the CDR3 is TGCGCCAGCAGCTTGGGTCAGGGAAGTTCCTACGAGCAGTACTTC. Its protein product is CASSLGQGSSYEQYF. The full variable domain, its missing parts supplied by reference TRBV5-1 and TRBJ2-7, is KAGVTQTPRYLIKTRGQQVTLSCSPISGHRSVSWYQQTPGQGLQFLFEYFSETQRNKGNFPGRFSGRQFSNSRSEMNVSTLELGDSALYLCASSLGQGSSYEQYFGPGTRLTVT.

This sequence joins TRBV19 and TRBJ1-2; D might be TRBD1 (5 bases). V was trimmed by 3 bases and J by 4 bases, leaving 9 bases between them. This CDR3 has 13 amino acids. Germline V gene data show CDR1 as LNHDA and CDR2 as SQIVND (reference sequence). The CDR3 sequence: CASSMGLSYGYTF. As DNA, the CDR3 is TGTGCCAGTAGTATGGGGCTGTCCTATGGCTACACCTTC.